This TCR beta chain was sequenced for a study of CD8 T cells in Susac syndrome. After extraction with the RNeasy kit, about 0.45 to 1 ug of the RNA was reverse transcribed using random hexamers. immunoSEQ multiplex PCR amplified TCR beta CDR3 across 54 Vbeta, 13 Jbeta. MiXCR, run by TCRdb on the immunoSEQ multiplex PCR reads, gives a single entry per CDR3 protein. Here the sample spans a few hundred thousand distinct CDR3 sequences, roughly 90% being singletons. This sequence originates from a human donor with multiple sclerosis. The sample comprised CD8+ T cells from PBMCs.

This chain's CDR3 is CASSPKDNQPQHF. DNA of the CDR3: TGTGCCAGCAGTCCTAAAGATAATCAGCCCCAGCATTTT. The chain carries TRBV12-3 or TRBV12-4 and TRBJ1-5; D unresolved. Between the trimmed V and J ends, which lost 5 bases and 4 bases, there was a span of 9 bases. The CDR3 is 13 amino acids.